The present T cell receptor (beta chain) was sequenced within a study of T cell responses to AZD1222 COVID-19 vaccine. Germline V gene lookup returns CDR1 LNHDA and CDR2 SQIVND (reference sequence). The CDR3 is 15 residues long. V dropped 5 bases and J dropped 1 base, with 11 bases sitting between them. Generated by immunoSEQ multiplex PCR, the TCRdb table keeps only in-frame clones and is missing some. This sample has about 110,000 clones; around 83% occur once, and the top ten carry about 3%. The sample in question was peripheral blood, obtained on day 0 of AZD1222 vaccination. The receptor was derived from an adult in good health. The rearrangement links TRBV19 to TRBJ2-2; the D is unclear. The CDR3 DNA follows: TGTGCCAGTAGTTCCCGAGATAGGAACACCGGGGAGCTGTTTTTT. This gives the protein CASSSRDRNTGELFF.